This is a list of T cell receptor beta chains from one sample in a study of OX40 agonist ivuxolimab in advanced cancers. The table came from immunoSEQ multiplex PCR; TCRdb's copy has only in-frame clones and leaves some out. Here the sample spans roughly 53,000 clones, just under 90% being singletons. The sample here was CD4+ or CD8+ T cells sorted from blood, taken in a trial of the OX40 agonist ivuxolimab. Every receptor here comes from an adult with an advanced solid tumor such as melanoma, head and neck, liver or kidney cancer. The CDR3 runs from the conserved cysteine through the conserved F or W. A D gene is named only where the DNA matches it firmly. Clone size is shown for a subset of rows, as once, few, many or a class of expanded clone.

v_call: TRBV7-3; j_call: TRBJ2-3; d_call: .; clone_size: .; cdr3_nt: TGTGCCAGCAGCTTAGGCGCTGGTACGCAGTATTTT; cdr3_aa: CASSLGAGTQYF
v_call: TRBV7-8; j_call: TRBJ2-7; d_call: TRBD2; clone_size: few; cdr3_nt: TGTGCCAGCAGCTTAGCGAGGACTAGCGGGGACGAGCAGTACTTC; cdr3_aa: CASSLARTSGDEQYF
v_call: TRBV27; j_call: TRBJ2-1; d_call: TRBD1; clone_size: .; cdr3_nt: TGTGCCAGCAGGGGGACAGGGAGGGCCTACAATGAGCAGTTCTTC; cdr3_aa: CASRGTGRAYNEQFF
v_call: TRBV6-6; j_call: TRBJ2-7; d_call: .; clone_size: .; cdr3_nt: TGTGCCAGCAGTTACTTATCTTCAGACTACGAGCAGTACTTC; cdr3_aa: CASSYLSSDYEQYF
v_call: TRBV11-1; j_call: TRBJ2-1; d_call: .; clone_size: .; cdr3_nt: TGTGCCAGCAGTTCCGCGGGACACCTTGAGCAGTTCTTC; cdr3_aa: CASSSAGHLEQFF
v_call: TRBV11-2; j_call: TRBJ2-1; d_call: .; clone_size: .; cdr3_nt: TGTGCCAGCAGCTTAGTAGACTCCGTGGGAAATGAGCAGTTCTTC; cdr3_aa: CASSLVDSVGNEQFF
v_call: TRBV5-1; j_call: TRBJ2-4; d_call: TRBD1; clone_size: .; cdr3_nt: TGCGCCAGCAGCTTTAGCAACCGACAGGGTGGGGACATCCAGTACTTC; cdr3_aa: CASSFSNRQGGDIQYF
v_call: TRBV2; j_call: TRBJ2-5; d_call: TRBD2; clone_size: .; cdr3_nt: TGTGCCAGCAGTGATGAACAGCGGGGGACCCAGTACTTC; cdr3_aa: CASSDEQRGTQYF
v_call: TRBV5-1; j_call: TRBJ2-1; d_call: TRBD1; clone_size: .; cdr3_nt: TGCGCCAGCACCCTTCATTCGGGACAGACAAAGGAGCAGTTCTTC; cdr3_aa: CASTLHSGQTKEQFF
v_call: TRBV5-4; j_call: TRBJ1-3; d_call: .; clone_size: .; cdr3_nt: TGTGCCAGCAGCTTGGGACAGCTAGGAAACACCATATATTTT; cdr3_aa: CASSLGQLGNTIYF
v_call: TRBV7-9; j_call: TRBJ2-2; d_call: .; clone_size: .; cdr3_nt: TGTGCCAGCAGCTTACAGGGGCCGAGCACCGGGGAGCTGTTTTTT; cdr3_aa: CASSLQGPSTGELFF
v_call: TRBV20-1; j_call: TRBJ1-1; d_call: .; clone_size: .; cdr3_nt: TGCAGTGCGTTCAGGGGCACTGAAGCTTTCTTT; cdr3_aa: CSAFRGTEAFF
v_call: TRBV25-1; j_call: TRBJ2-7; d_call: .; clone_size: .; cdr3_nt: TGTGCCAGCAGTGCGCCTTCTCAGGACGAGCAGTACTTC; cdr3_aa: CASSAPSQDEQYF
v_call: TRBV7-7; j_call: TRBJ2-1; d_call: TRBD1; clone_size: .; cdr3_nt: TGTGCCAGCAGCCCGGGACAGGGGGCTGGTAATGAGCAGTTCTTC; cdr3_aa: CASSPGQGAGNEQFF